This T cell receptor beta chain came from a study of CD8 T cells in ankylosing spondylitis. Whole-study findings and limits: As reported, disease-linked clones showed significant enrichment in matched ankylosing spondylitis synovial fluid. Seemingly characteristic of ankylosing spondylitis blood was a TCR beta motif consisting of about 8 highly homologous variants.

The CDR3 has 16 residues. V dropped 6 bases and J dropped 2; count of bases not matched to a gene: 12. CDR1 and CDR2 (germline): MNHNS, SASEGT. Researchers built TCR beta libraries using quantitative 5'-RACE with molecular barcodes. TCRdb reprocessed the 5' RACE reads via MiXCR and lists one record per CDR3 protein. This sample has about 220,000 distinct CDR3 sequences; around 6.6% occur once, and the top ten carry about 14%. In this sample, this clonotype turned up a few times. Its antigen is not identified. This chain connects TRBV6-1 to TRBJ2-7; 8 positions match TRBD1. The sequenced sample consisted of blood, either unsorted or a sorted T cell fraction (not recorded which). The source of this sequence is a male donor with ankylosing spondylitis. The CDR3 sequence: CASRSPPGQETYEQYF. The CDR3, as DNA: TGTGCCAGCAGGTCACCGCCGGGACAGGAGACCTACGAGCAGTACTTC.